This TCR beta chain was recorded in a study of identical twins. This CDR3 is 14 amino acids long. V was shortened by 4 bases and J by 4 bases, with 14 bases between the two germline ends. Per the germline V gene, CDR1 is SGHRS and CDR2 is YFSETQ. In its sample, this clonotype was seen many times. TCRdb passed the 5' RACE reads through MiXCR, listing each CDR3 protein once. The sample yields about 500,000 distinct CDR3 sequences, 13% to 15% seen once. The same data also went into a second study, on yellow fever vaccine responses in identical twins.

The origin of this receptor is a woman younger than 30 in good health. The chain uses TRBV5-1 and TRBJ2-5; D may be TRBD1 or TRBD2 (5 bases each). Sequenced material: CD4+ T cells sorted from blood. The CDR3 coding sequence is TGCGCCAGCAGCGGGGGACCTTGGGGAGAGACCCAGTACTTC. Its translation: CASSGGPWGETQYF.